This is a list of T cell receptor beta chains from one sample in a study of blood T cell repertoires in COVID-19. TCRdb keeps only in-frame clones here, not all; method: immunoSEQ multiplex PCR. The table shows a few hundred thousand clones, with approximately 91% occurring only once. Sequenced sample: peripheral blood. The receptors were gathered from a man in his forties or fifties with acute or convalescent COVID-19. Each CDR3 is given with its conserved first and last residue. The order of the fields is J gene, clone size, V gene, D gene, CDR3 protein, CDR3 DNA. D genes are given only for firm matches. The size of a clone is reported for some rows only, either as once, few or many, or as a class for expanded clones.

j_gene: TRBJ1-1
abundance: -
v_gene: TRBV6-1
d_gene: -
CDR3aa: CASSEGQNTEAFF
CDR3nt: TGTGCCAGCAGCGAAGGACAGAACACTGAAGCTTTCTTT

j_gene: TRBJ1-5
abundance: once
v_gene: TRBV19
d_gene: TRBD1
CDR3aa: CASTPTGLDQPQHF
CDR3nt: TGTGCCAGTACCCCGACAGGGCTGGACCAGCCCCAGCATTTT

j_gene: TRBJ2-3
abundance: -
v_gene: TRBV9
d_gene: -
CDR3aa: CASSVSSTDTQYF
CDR3nt: TGTGCCAGCAGCGTAAGCTCCACAGATACGCAGTATTTT

j_gene: TRBJ2-1
abundance: -
v_gene: TRBV5-1
d_gene: TRBD2
CDR3aa: CASSLSSGNYNEQFF
CDR3nt: TGCGCCAGCAGCTTGTCTAGCGGGAACTACAATGAGCAGTTCTTC

j_gene: TRBJ2-1
abundance: -
v_gene: TRBV12-3/TRBV12-4
d_gene: -
CDR3aa: CASSSQNEQFF
CDR3nt: TGTGCCAGCAGTTCTCAGAATGAGCAGTTCTTC

j_gene: TRBJ2-7
abundance: -
v_gene: TRBV11-2
d_gene: TRBD2
CDR3aa: CASSLGPSGGLEQYF
CDR3nt: TGTGCCAGCAGCTTAGGGCCTAGCGGGGGACTCGAGCAGTACTTC

j_gene: TRBJ2-7
abundance: -
v_gene: TRBV2
d_gene: TRBD2
CDR3aa: CASNGGGLSYEQYF
CDR3nt: TGTGCCAGCAACGGGGGGGGTTTAAGCTACGAGCAGTACTTC

j_gene: TRBJ2-7
abundance: -
v_gene: TRBV15
d_gene: TRBD1
CDR3aa: CATSRQGNYEQYF
CDR3nt: TGTGCCACCAGCCGACAGGGGAATTACGAGCAGTACTTC

j_gene: TRBJ2-1
abundance: -
v_gene: TRBV29-1
d_gene: TRBD1
CDR3aa: CSAHRDRFLREQFF
CDR3nt: TGCAGCGCCCACCGGGACAGGTTTCTTAGGGAGCAGTTCTTC

j_gene: TRBJ2-7
abundance: -
v_gene: TRBV7-9
d_gene: TRBD1
CDR3aa: CASSLTGIYEQYF
CDR3nt: TGTGCCAGCAGCTTGACAGGGATCTACGAGCAGTACTTC

j_gene: TRBJ2-3
abundance: -
v_gene: TRBV7-6
d_gene: TRBD2
CDR3aa: CASSLAGGRDTQYF
CDR3nt: TGTGCCAGCAGCTTAGCGGGAGGGAGAGATACGCAGTATTTT

j_gene: TRBJ1-5
abundance: -
v_gene: TRBV6-5
d_gene: -
CDR3aa: CASRTHRSNQPQHF
CDR3nt: TGTGCCAGCAGGACCCACAGGTCTAATCAGCCCCAGCATTTT

j_gene: TRBJ2-1
abundance: -
v_gene: TRBV2
d_gene: -
CDR3aa: CASSLDTYNEQFF
CDR3nt: TGTGCCAGCAGTCTGGACACATACAATGAGCAGTTCTTC

j_gene: TRBJ2-7
abundance: -
v_gene: TRBV7-8
d_gene: -
CDR3aa: CASSFRRAGYHEQYF
CDR3nt: TGTGCCAGCAGCTTTAGACGGGCAGGGTACCACGAGCAGTACTTC